This T cell receptor beta chain was captured by sequencing in a study of blood T cell repertoires in COVID-19. V was shortened by 6 bases and J by 0 bases, with 13 bases between the two germline ends. Germline V gene data show CDR1 as SGHKS and CDR2 as YYEKEE (reference sequence). This CDR3 contains 15 residues. TCRdb's copy holds only in-frame clones and misses some; the assay was immunoSEQ multiplex PCR. The repertoire holds 30,000 to 40,000 clones, with roughly 85% as singletons. Sequencing used peripheral blood. The chain is built from TRBV5-5 and TRBJ1-3; D not certain. This clonotype was obtained from a human donor in a cohort sampled during active COVID-19. CDR3 loop: CASTFQDFSGNTIYF. DNA for the CDR3: TGTGCCAGCACCTTCCAGGACTTCTCTGGAAACACCATATATTTT. The full variable domain, with the rest looked up from reference TRBV5-5 and TRBJ1-3, is DAGVTQSPTHLIKTRGQQVTLRCSPISGHKSVSWYQQVLGQGPQFIFQYYEKEERGRGNFPDRFSARQFPNYSSELNVNALLLGDSALYLCASTFQDFSGNTIYFGEGSWLTVV.